A selection of T cell receptor beta chains follows, all from one sample in a study of T-cell reconstitution after alpha-beta-depleted transplantation in children. A single record per CDR3 protein comes from TCRdb applying MiXCR to the PCR reads. The sample holds hundreds of thousands of distinct CDR3 sequences, 16% seen once. The sequencing used PBMCs from the stem cell graft donor, collected from the stem cell graft. The receptors originated from a human donor who donated a stem cell graft to a child with acute myeloid leukemia. CDR3s include the opening cysteine and the closing phenylalanine or tryptophan. Each record gives: clone size, D gene, V gene, J gene, CDR3 DNA, CDR3 protein. A D gene is named only where the DNA matches it firmly. Part of the rows lack a size; the others show once, few, many or a class for expanded clones.

>few|.|TRBV7-3|TRBJ1-1
TGTGCCAGCAGCTTGGGGGGGAGATGGGGGAACACTGAAGCTTTCTTT
CASSLGGRWGNTEAFF
>many|TRBD1|TRBV5-5|TRBJ2-1
TGTGCCAGCAGCAAGGGACAGGGCAACAATGAGCAGTTCTTC
CASSKGQGNNEQFF
>.|.|TRBV28|TRBJ1-1
TGTGCCAGCAGCCCTTCGAACCCGCTAGTGAGACCTGAAGCTTTCTTT
CASSPSNPLVRPEAFF
>.|.|TRBV7-9|TRBJ1-1
TGTGCCAGCAGGGGTACCAGGGAGGAGAACACTGAAGCTTTCTTT
CASRGTREENTEAFF
>.|.|TRBV12-3/TRBV12-4|TRBJ1-1
TGTGCCAGCAGTTTAGCGCGAGGGGGATTGAACACTGAAGCTTTCTTT
CASSLARGGLNTEAFF
>many|.|TRBV20-1|TRBJ1-1
TGCAGTGTTACCGGGACAAATATGAACACTGAAGCTTTCTTT
CSVTGTNMNTEAFF
>many|.|TRBV29-1|TRBJ1-1
TGCAGCGTTGAAGGGGGAACGGACACTGAAGCTTTCTTT
CSVEGGTDTEAFF
>many|TRBD1|TRBV20-1|TRBJ1-4
TGCAGTGCTCTGGACAGGGCTAATGAAAAACTGTTTTTT
CSALDRANEKLFF
>many|TRBD1|TRBV29-1|TRBJ2-4
TGCAGCGTTCGGACAGGGGGCGACATTCAGTACTTC
CSVRTGGDIQYF
>.|.|TRBV7-9|TRBJ1-4
TGTGCCAGCAAGTCGTCTCAGTTCATTAATGAAAAACTGTTTTTT
CASKSSQFINEKLFF
>few|TRBD1|TRBV15|TRBJ2-7
TGTGCCACCAGCAGAGCTTCCGGGACAGGGGCCTTGGGCGAGCAGTACTTC
CATSRASGTGALGEQYF
>few|TRBD1|TRBV11-3|TRBJ2-1
TGTGCCAGCAGCAAGGGACAGGGCTCCTACAATGAGCAGTTCTTC
CASSKGQGSYNEQFF
>many|TRBD2|TRBV20-1|TRBJ2-1
TGCAGTGCTATATATAGCGGGGGGGCCTTTGGGAATGAGCAGTTCTTC
CSAIYSGGAFGNEQFF
>many|TRBD1|TRBV7-3|TRBJ2-3
TGTGCCAGCAGCCAGGTGGGACAGAACACAGATACGCAGTATTTT
CASSQVGQNTDTQYF
>.|.|TRBV4-3|TRBJ2-1
TGCGCCAGCAGGCGCGGACAGACCACCTACAATGAGCAGTTCTTC
CASRRGQTTYNEQFF
>many|.|TRBV20-1|TRBJ2-2
TGCAGTGCTAGAAAGGCAGGGCGCACCGGGGAGCTGTTTTTT
CSARKAGRTGELFF
>.|.|TRBV12-3/TRBV12-4|TRBJ2-2
TGTGCCAGCAGCCGCGTAGATGGTCCGGGGGACACCGGGGAGCTGTTTTTT
CASSRVDGPGDTGELFF
>few|.|TRBV6-1|TRBJ2-2
TGTGCCAGCAGTGATGTGGCAGGAGCGAACACCGGGGAGCTGTTTTTT
CASSDVAGANTGELFF
>many|TRBD1|TRBV29-1|TRBJ2-7
TGCAGCGTTGAAATTTGGGACAGAGAAATCCGCGTGCAGTACTTC
CSVEIWDREIRVQYF
>many|.|TRBV20-1|TRBJ2-3
TGCAGTGCTAACCCCAGGATGGACCGAAGCACAGATACGCAGTATTTT
CSANPRMDRSTDTQYF
>many|TRBD2|TRBV6-1|TRBJ2-1
TGTGCCAGCGCCCTTAGCGGGGGAGATTACAATGAGCAGTTCTTC
CASALSGGDYNEQFF
>many|.|TRBV18|TRBJ1-5
TGTGCCAGCAGTCCAGGGGGCAATCAGCCCCAGCATTTT
CASSPGGNQPQHF
>once|.|TRBV27|TRBJ1-2
TGTGCCAGCAGTCCCGCTCGGGCCACTACTAACTATGGCGACACCTTC
CASSPARATTNYGDTF
>.|.|TRBV29-1|TRBJ2-5
TGCAGCGTTGTAGGCCGTCGGGTCCGGCCCGGCGGCAAAGAGACCCAGTACTTC
CSVVGRRVRPGGKETQYF
>.|.|TRBV21-1|TRBJ2-4
TGTGCCAGCACCAAGGGGCAGGGCCGGGTAAGGTACTTC
CASTKGQGRVRYF
>.|.|TRBV7-7|TRBJ2-1
TGTGCCAGCAGCCCCAGAACAGGGGGGGGGAACAATGAGCAGTTCTTC
CASSPRTGGGNNEQFF
>many|.|TRBV18|TRBJ2-1
TGCGCCAGCAGCCCCCCGAGCTCCTACAATGAGCAGTTCTTC
CASSPPSSYNEQFF
>many|.|TRBV20-1|TRBJ1-5
TGCAGTGCTAGAGAGGGCAGGGTCAGGCAGCCCCAGCATTTT
CSAREGRVRQPQHF
>many|.|TRBV20-1|TRBJ1-5
TGCAGTGCTAGTGGTTGGCAGGGGCACCCCAGCAATCAGCCCCAGCATTTT
CSASGWQGHPSNQPQHF
>.|TRBD1|TRBV13|TRBJ1-2
TGTGCCAGCAGCGTCGGGACAGGGGGCCGGTATGGCTACACCTTC
CASSVGTGGRYGYTF
>.|.|TRBV15|TRBJ1-2
TGTGCCACCAGCAGAGATAAAGGGGGTGGCTATGGCTACACCTTC
CATSRDKGGGYGYTF
>many|TRBD1|TRBV29-1|TRBJ2-2
TGCAGCGGGGGACAGTCGAACACCGGGGAGCTGTTTTTT
CSGGQSNTGELFF
>few|.|TRBV20-1|TRBJ2-3
TGCAGTGCTTCCCCCCAGCAGGTGGCAGATACGCAGTATTTT
CSASPQQVADTQYF
>few|TRBD1|TRBV12-3/TRBV12-4|TRBJ1-2
TGTGCCAGCAGGCTATCGCCGGGACAGTCTTATGGCTACACCTTC
CASRLSPGQSYGYTF
>.|.|TRBV18|TRBJ2-7
TGTGCCAGCTCACCCGCTCCGGCCCCGTCCTACGAGCAGTACTTC
CASSPAPAPSYEQYF
>many|.|TRBV15|TRBJ1-5
TGTGCCACCAGCAGACCGGGAGGCAAGCCCCAGCATTTT
CATSRPGGKPQHF
>many|.|TRBV5-4|TRBJ2-7
TGTGCCAGCAGCTTGGGGGGAGAGGGCGTGATCTCGTACGAGCAGTACTTC
CASSLGGEGVISYEQYF
>many|.|TRBV7-2|TRBJ2-7
TGTGCCAGCAGCCGGACGCTCTACGAGCAGTACTTC
CASSRTLYEQYF
>many|.|TRBV29-1|TRBJ2-3
TGCAGCGTTGTTGGAGAGGAAGGAACAGATACGCAGTATTTT
CSVVGEEGTDTQYF
>.|TRBD1|TRBV20-1|TRBJ1-5
TGCAGTGCTAGCCGAACAGGGGCTAATCAGCCCCAGCATTTT
CSASRTGANQPQHF
>many|.|TRBV20-1|TRBJ1-1
TGCAGTGCTAGAGATATGGCGGGGGCGCGAACTGAAGCTTTCTTT
CSARDMAGARTEAFF
>many|TRBD1|TRBV29-1|TRBJ2-3
TGCAGCGTTGAAGGACAGGGCGCTGCAACAGATACGCAGTATTTT
CSVEGQGAATDTQYF
>.|.|TRBV5-5|TRBJ2-2
TGTGCCAGCAGCTTGGCGTCAGTATCGGTGAACACCGGGGAGCTGTTTTTT
CASSLASVSVNTGELFF
>.|.|TRBV7-2|TRBJ2-4
TGTGCCAGCAGCTTATTGGGGGGTAGGGCCAAAAACATTCAGTACTTC
CASSLLGGRAKNIQYF
>many|.|TRBV15|TRBJ2-7
TGTGCCACCAGCAGAGACAGGGGAAGCTCCTACGAGCAGTACTTC
CATSRDRGSSYEQYF
>.|.|TRBV7-2|TRBJ2-2
TGTGCCAGCAGCCGCCGGAGGGGGAACACCGGGGAGCTGTTTTTT
CASSRRRGNTGELFF
>few|.|TRBV4-3|TRBJ2-3
TGCGCCAGCAGCCTAAACTTAGAAGATACGCAGTATTTT
CASSLNLEDTQYF
>few|.|TRBV20-1|TRBJ2-1
TGCAGTGCTAGAGTTGACATAAATGAGCAGTTCTTC
CSARVDINEQFF
>few|.|TRBV20-1|TRBJ1-5
TGCAGTGCTAGAGATCATCGGGGGACGCTAAGGCCCCAGCATTTT
CSARDHRGTLRPQHF
>.|.|TRBV20-1|TRBJ2-3
TGCAGTGCTCGGAGGGGAGATACGCAGTATTTT
CSARRGDTQYF
>.|TRBD1|TRBV9|TRBJ2-2
TGTGCCAGCAGCCTCCGACAGGGGAAGCCGTACACCGGGGAGCTGTTTTTT
CASSLRQGKPYTGELFF
>.|TRBD2|TRBV7-2|TRBJ2-3
TGTGCCAGCAGTTATACGGCCGGGACTAGCTTCGTAGATACGCAGTATTTT
CASSYTAGTSFVDTQYF
>many|.|TRBV20-1|TRBJ2-7
TGCAGTGCTAGCAGCGGGCGTACGAACGAGCAGTACTTC
CSASSGRTNEQYF
>.|TRBD2|TRBV20-1|TRBJ2-3
TGCAGTGCTATTGGAGCGGGGGGGCCAGATACGCAGTATTTT
CSAIGAGGPDTQYF
>.|.|TRBV13|TRBJ2-7
TGTGCCAGCAGCCTTACGGCCCCCACAGGGCTTTTCAACGAGCAGTACTTC
CASSLTAPTGLFNEQYF
>.|.|TRBV11-3|TRBJ1-2
TGTGCCAGCAGCTCCTTCCCTAAATATGGCTACACCTTC
CASSSFPKYGYTF
>few|.|TRBV29-1|TRBJ2-3
TGCAGCGTTGAACAGACTCCCTATACGCAGTATTTT
CSVEQTPYTQYF
>.|.|TRBV5-5|TRBJ2-1
TGTGCCAGCAGCTTGGCCAAAAGGGATGAGCAGTTCTTC
CASSLAKRDEQFF